These 19 T cell receptor beta chains were sequenced from one sample in a study of response to subunit inactivated influenza vaccine. TCRdb fed the RT-PCR reads into MiXCR, producing one record per CDR3 protein. The data hold 400,000 to 550,000 distinct CDR3 sequences, with 25% observed a single time. Specimen: CD4+ T cells sorted from PBMCs, collected roughly 5 days after vaccination. The receptors shown here come from a man over 45 who received an inactivated influenza vaccine.

V usage is TRBV7-2 and J usage is TRBJ1-2; TRBD1 matches at 8 bases. V lost 1 base, J lost 7 bases, and 2 bases stayed unmatched. The CDR3 is 13 amino acids. Germline values: CDR1 SGHTA, CDR2 FQGNSA. In DNA form, the CDR3 reads TGTGCCAGCAGCTTAGTACAGGGGGGTGGCTACACCTTC. It translates to CASSLVQGGGYTF. The full variable domain, in which reference TRBV7-2 and TRBJ1-2 provide the parts outside the CDR3, is GAGVSQSPSNKVTEKGKDVELRCDPISGHTALYWYRQSLGQGLEFLIYFQGNSAPDKSGLPSDRFSAERTGGSVSTLTIQRTQQEDSAVYLCASSLVQGGGYTFGSGTRLTVV.

This clonotype is medium-sized. The rearrangement links TRBV24-1 to TRBJ2-3; 7 bases align to TRBD2. Germline V gives CDR1 KGHDR, CDR2 SFDVKD. Losses at the gene ends were 5 bases for V and 3 bases for J; bases not matched to a gene: 7. This CDR3 has 15 residues. Written as DNA, the CDR3 is TGTGCCACCAGTGTCTTCGGCGGGGGAACAGATACGCAGTATTTT. Residues: CATSVFGGGTDTQYF.

In this sample, this clonotype turned up a few times. This chain joins TRBV6-2 or TRBV6-3 and TRBJ2-3; no reliable D call. The ends were cut back, 7 bases at V and 0 bases at J, with 11 bases in the middle. Germline CDR1 and CDR2: MNHEY and SVGEGT. This CDR3 contains 14 residues. CDR3 residues: CASNEQLSTDTQYF. Here the CDR3 DNA reads TGTGCCAGCAATGAACAGCTTAGCACAGATACGCAGTATTTT.

This rearrangement joins TRBV10-3 to TRBJ2-3, with 10 bases identical to TRBD2. In germline, CDR1 is ENHRY, CDR2 SYGVKD. The V and J ends lost 7 bases and 3 bases, in that order; junction bases with no gene match: 1. The CDR3 has 13 residues. Written as DNA, the CDR3 is TGTGCCATCAAGACTAGCGGGACAGATACGCAGTATTTT. It translates to CAIKTSGTDTQYF.

This clonotype has a handful of counts. This chain connects TRBV30 to TRBJ1-5; maybe TRBD1 (6 bases). The length of the CDR3 is 15 residues. The germline V gene has CDR1 GTSNPN and CDR2 SVGIG (reference sequence). V was trimmed by 1 base and J by 7 bases, leaving 17 bases between them. CDR3: CAWSAGTPGGQPQHF. CDR3 DNA: TGTGCCTGGAGTGCCGGGACACCTGGGGGGCAGCCCCAGCATTTT.

This clonotype was counted between two and nine times. This rearrangement joins TRBV5-1 to TRBJ2-1; 8 positions agree with TRBD1. There are 15 residues in the CDR3. Trimming at V came to 5 bases and at J to 1 base, leaving 5 bases not matched to a gene. Looked up from germline, CDR1 is SGHRS and CDR2 is YFSETQ. The CDR3 is CASSYQGASYNEQFF. In DNA form, the CDR3 reads TGCGCCAGCAGTTACCAGGGGGCGTCCTACAATGAGCAGTTCTTC.

The chain links TRBV11-2 to TRBJ1-4; D gene ambiguous. V was trimmed by 1 base and J by 0 bases, leaving 3 bases between them. There are 14 residues in the CDR3. Per the germline V gene, CDR1 is SGHAT and CDR2 is FQNNGV. CDR3 coding DNA: TGTGCCAGCAGCTTAGGGCCAACTAATGAAAAACTGTTTTTT. Its protein product is CASSLGPTNEKLFF. The full variable domain, rest sourced from reference TRBV11-2 and TRBJ1-4, is EAGVAQSPRYKIIEKRQSVAFWCNPISGHATLYWYQQILGQGPKLLIQFQNNGVVDDSQLPKDRFSAERLKGVDSTLKIQPAKLEDSAVYLCASSLGPTNEKLFFGSGTQLSVL.

This clonotype was seen more than once but under ten times. The V gene is TRBV7-6, the J gene TRBJ1-4; D not resolved. The CDR3 sequence is 15 residues long. Germline V CDR1 and CDR2: SGHVS, FNYEAQ. The V and J ends lost 2 bases and 8 bases respectively, with 15 bases between them. Here the CDR3 DNA reads TGTGCCAGCAGCTTAAACGGTGGGTTCGGAGAAAAACTGTTTTTT. Residues: CASSLNGGFGEKLFF.

This clonotype was found a few times. The CDR3 coding sequence is TGTGCCAGCAACGTCCAAGGTTCCTATAATTCACCCCTCCACTTT. Amino acids: CASNVQGSYNSPLHF. The V call is TRBV7-2, the J call TRBJ1-6; D is undetermined. The germline gives CDR1 SGHTA, CDR2 FQGNSA. The V and J ends lost 7 bases and 1 base respectively, with 11 bases between them. This CDR3 has 15 residues.

This rearrangement joins TRBV27 to TRBJ2-7; no clear D gene. Trimming took off 6 bases at V and 5 bases at J, with 17 bases between the two ends. The germline V gene has CDR1 MNHEY and CDR2 SMNVEV (reference sequence). The CDR3 runs to 14 residues. CDR3 sequence reads: CASSPRTANHEQYF. CDR3 DNA: TGTGCCAGCAGCCCCCGGACGGCGAACCACGAGCAGTACTTC.

The chain is built from TRBV29-1 and TRBJ2-1; 9 nucleotides align to TRBD2. CDR3 length equals 14 residues. Germline V CDR1 and CDR2: SQVTM, ANQGSEA. J gave up 0 bases and V 7 bases, and 4 bases lay outside the gene matches. CDR3 in amino acids: CSGSGRLSYNEQFF. The CDR3 nucleotides read TGCAGCGGGAGCGGGAGGCTCTCCTACAATGAGCAGTTCTTC.

This clonotype was observed a few times. The J gene is TRBJ2-1, the V gene TRBV7-9; TRBD1 agrees at 7 bases. Unmatched junction bases numbered 9, after V lost 5 bases and J lost 5 bases. Germline CDR1 is SEHNR and CDR2 is FQNEAQ (reference sequence). The CDR3 runs to 15 residues. The DNA of the CDR3 is TGTGCCAGCAGCCAAGGGGACAGTAATAACAATGAGCAGTTCTTC. Protein: CASSQGDSNNNEQFF.

This clonotype was detected a few times. This sequence joins TRBV12-3 or TRBV12-4 and TRBJ2-7; 11 bases are a match to TRBD2. The CDR3 is 17 amino acids. After removal of 3 bases from V and 0 bases from J, the junction contained 7 bases not matched to a gene. The CDR3 nucleotides are TGTGCCAGCAGTTTGTCTAGCGGGGGGCTGAGCTCCTACGAGCAGTACTTC. Encoded protein: CASSLSSGGLSSYEQYF.

The V gene is TRBV20-1, the J gene TRBJ2-2, with D tentatively TRBD1 or TRBD2 (5 bases each). This CDR3 has 14 amino acids. V lost 4 bases and J lost 4, with 13 bases in between. The germline V gene has CDR1 DFQATT and CDR2 SNEGSKA (reference sequence). The CDR3 spells CSANKGPRTGELFF. DNA for the CDR3: TGCAGTGCTAATAAGGGACCACGCACCGGGGAGCTGTTTTTT.

This clonotype turned up a few times. CDR3 region: CASWDRGHGNEQFF. The CDR3 nucleotides are TGTGCCAGCTGGGACAGGGGGCATGGCAATGAGCAGTTCTTC. The chain couples TRBV25-1 to TRBJ2-1, with 12 bases identical to TRBD1. Germline V gives CDR1 MGHDK, CDR2 SYGVNS. Trimming took 8 bases from V and 6 from J; bases not matched to a gene: 5. This CDR3 is 14 amino acids long.

This clonotype has a handful of counts. The rearrangement joins TRBV20-1 to TRBJ1-5; 8 nucleotides align to TRBD1. The CDR3 has 13 residues. Germline lookup yields CDR1 DFQATT and CDR2 SNEGSKA (reference sequence). Losses at the gene ends were 1 base for V and 6 bases for J; bases not matched to a gene: 2. CDR3: CSARAGGRQPQHF. CDR3 DNA: TGCAGTGCTAGAGCAGGGGGCCGTCAGCCCCAGCATTTT.

This clonotype was detected only a few times. J is TRBJ1-4 and V is TRBV18, with D maybe TRBD1 (6 bases). V lost 3 bases to trimming and J lost 3 bases, with 11 bases between them. CDR1 is KGHSH, CDR2 LQKENI, per germline. The CDR3 sequence is 15 residues long. The CDR3 DNA reads as TGTGCCAGCTCACCGAATACAGGGTCTAATGAAAAACTGTTTTTT. This encodes CASSPNTGSNEKLFF. Full variable domain (outside the CDR3, taken from reference TRBV18 and TRBJ1-4): NAGVMQNPRHLVRRRGQEARLRCSPMKGHSHVYWYRQLPEEGLKFMVYLQKENIIDESGMPKERFSAEFPKEGPSILRIQQVVRGDSAAYFCASSPNTGSNEKLFFGSGTQLSVL.

The V call is TRBV20-1, the J call TRBJ2-1; TRBD2 matches at 10 bases. Losses at the gene ends were 5 bases for V and 14 bases for J; bases not matched to a gene: 12. Germline-derived CDR1 and CDR2 are DFQATT and SNEGSKA (reference sequence). CDR3 length: 13 residues. CDR3: CSAGGTSGILEFF. The DNA for the CDR3 is TGCAGTGCTGGGGGCACTAGCGGGATTTTGGAGTTCTTC.

This clonotype turned up a few times. The genes are TRBV6-1 and TRBJ2-3; 7 bases map to TRBD1. The CDR3 covers 15 residues. J lost 3 bases, V lost 6 bases, and 9 bases had no gene match. Germline CDR1 is MNHNS and CDR2 is SASEGT. CDR3 in amino acids: CASSDRGRGTDTQYF. CDR3 coding DNA: TGTGCCAGCAGCGACAGAGGCAGGGGGACAGATACGCAGTATTTT.